A single sample gave rise to the 7 T cell receptor beta chains below, sequenced in a study of T cells after yellow fever vaccination. TCRdb fed the 5' RACE reads into MiXCR, producing one record per CDR3 protein. Counted here are around 300,000 distinct CDR3 sequences, over 10% occurring once; the ten biggest clones make up about 0.51%. Source: CD4+ T cells sorted from PBMCs, taken 45 days after the yellow fever booster vaccination. These receptors all come from a man aged 25-45 years who received the YFV17D yellow fever vaccine.

This clonotype was detected a few times. This chain uses TRBV20-1 with TRBJ2-3, with TRBD2 identical over 10 bases. The CDR3 is 15 amino acids. Trimming removed 0 bases from V and 1 base from J; junction bases left unmatched: 1. Per the germline V gene, CDR1 is DFQATT and CDR2 is SNEGSKA (reference sequence). The CDR3 reads CSARDSGRGTDTQYF. The DNA for the CDR3 is TGCAGTGCTAGAGACAGCGGGAGGGGCACAGATACGCAGTATTTT.

This clonotype has a handful of counts. The gene calls are TRBV5-1 and TRBJ2-1; 7 nucleotides agree with TRBD1. The V gene's germline CDR1 is SGHRS and CDR2 YFSETQ. The CDR3 length is 15 residues. Trimming cost V 2 bases and J 6 bases; bases outside gene matches: 8. DNA for the CDR3: TGCGCCAGCAGCTTAGGACAGGTAATGTTCAATGAGCAGTTCTTC. Translating gives CASSLGQVMFNEQFF.

This clonotype turned up a few times. V gene TRBV12-3 or TRBV12-4 combines with J gene TRBJ2-5, with 7 bases that match TRBD1. The CDR3 spans 13 residues. The J segment lost 4 bases and the V segment lost 6 bases, leaving 5 bases of the junction unmatched. DNA for the CDR3: TGTGCCAGCAGCTGGACAGGTCGAGAGACCCAGTACTTC. It translates to CASSWTGRETQYF.

The chain is built from TRBV5-6 and TRBJ2-3; D unclear. Germline V gene sequence: CDR1 SGHDT, CDR2 YYEEEE. The V gene lost 1 base and the J gene lost 3 bases, with 12 bases spanning the gap. This CDR3 region has 15 residues. The CDR3 reads CASSLPSLGTDTQYF. The CDR3 DNA reads TGTGCCAGCAGCTTGCCCTCTCTAGGGACAGATACGCAGTATTTT.

This chain links TRBV7-2 with TRBJ2-2, with D unclear. Germline CDR1 reads SGHTA; CDR2 reads FQGNSA. Between the trimmed V and J ends, which lost 1 base and 6 bases, there was a span of 12 bases. This CDR3 contains 15 residues. The CDR3: CASSLEQIISGELFF. For the CDR3, the DNA is TGTGCCAGCAGCTTAGAACAAATTATCTCCGGGGAGCTGTTTTTT. Supplemented by reference TRBV7-2 and TRBJ2-2, the full variable domain reads GAGVSQSPSNKVTEKGKDVELRCDPISGHTALYWYRQSLGQGLEFLIYFQGNSAPDKSGLPSDRFSAERTGGSVSTLTIQRTQQEDSAVYLCASSLEQIISGELFFGEGSRLTVL.

This clonotype was counted many times. The chain links TRBV15 to TRBJ2-5; D may be TRBD2 (6 bases). Trimming stripped 8 bases from V and 4 bases from J, with 8 bases between. This CDR3 is 11 amino acids long. The germline V gene encodes CDR1 LNHNV and CDR2 YYDKDF (reference sequence). The CDR3 bases are TGTGCCACCGGAGCGGGAGAGACCCAGTACTTC. The encoded protein is CATGAGETQYF.

The chain links TRBV7-6 to TRBJ2-5, with TRBD2 matching 8 bases. The trim removed 1 base at V and 5 bases at J, leaving 3 bases unmatched. Germline assignment: CDR1 SGHVS and CDR2 FNYEAQ. CDR3 size: 14 residues. CDR3 residues: CASSLVAGRETQYF. Here the CDR3 DNA reads TGTGCCAGCAGCTTAGTAGCGGGGCGGGAGACCCAGTACTTC.